These 8 T cell receptor beta chains were sequenced from one sample in a study of beta chain features in type 1 diabetes. Of the isolated RNA, all was reverse transcribed, and so the sequenced material was expressed TCRB transcripts. Data came from immunoSEQ multiplex PCR; TCRdb stores just in-frame clones and leaves some out. Here the sample spans around 250,000 clones, about 25% being singletons. Specimen: central memory CD4+ T cells from blood. The source of these receptors is a man in his thirties or forties in good health.

DNA for the CDR3: TGCAGTGCTATCCGGGGTGAAAAACTGTTTTTT. Translated: CSAIRGEKLFF. The chain recombines TRBV20-1 with TRBJ1-4; D is ambiguous. CDR1 and CDR2 (germline): DFQATT, SNEGSKA (reference sequence). This CDR3 contains 11 residues. Trimming took 4 bases from V and 7 from J, leaving 7 bases between them.

This clone was counted a few times. This chain links TRBV5-1 with TRBJ2-5; 7 positions agree with TRBD1. The J call may be incorrect, as the DNA end agrees better with TRBJ2-7. CDR3 length: 14 residues. In germline, CDR1 is SGHRS, CDR2 YFSETQ. The CDR3 sequence is CASSTGTAAYEQYF. CDR3 in DNA: TGCGCCAGCAGCACCGGGACAGCAGCCTACGAGCAGTACTTC.

The chain uses TRBV7-9 and TRBJ1-1; D gene unclear. V dropped 5 bases and J dropped 4 bases, with 14 bases sitting between them. The CDR3 length is 14 residues. CDR1 is SEHNR, CDR2 FQNEAQ, per germline (reference sequence). The CDR3 here is CASSLPQGSTEAFF. The CDR3 coding sequence is TGTGCCAGCAGCCTCCCCCAAGGGAGCACTGAAGCTTTCTTT. Using reference TRBV7-9 and TRBJ1-1 for the parts outside the CDR3, the full variable domain is DTGVSQNPRHKITKRGQNVTFRCDPISEHNRLYWYRQTLGQGPEFLTYFQNEAQLEKSRLLSDRFSAERPKGSFSTLEIQRTEQGDSAMYLCASSLPQGSTEAFFGQGTRLTVV.

This clone showed up just a few times. The chain couples TRBV9 to TRBJ1-5; the D is unclear. The CDR3 runs 13 residues. The V gene's germline CDR1 is SGDLS and CDR2 YYNGEE. V gave up 0 bases and J gave up 6 bases, with 7 bases separating them. The CDR3 coding sequence is TGTGCCAGCAGCGTAGAGAAAGTTCAGCCCCAGCATTTT. Protein sequence: CASSVEKVQPQHF.

The rearrangement links TRBV10-3 to TRBJ1-4; D is perhaps TRBD1 (5 bases). CDR1 is ENHRY, CDR2 SYGVKD, per germline. The CDR3 runs 14 residues. Trimming removed 6 bases at V and 3 bases at J, with 11 bases between. The DNA for the CDR3 is TGTGCCATCAGCGACCAAGGGGCTAATGAAAAACTGTTTTTT. Encoded protein: CAISDQGANEKLFF.

Only a few counts were recorded for this clone. The gene calls are TRBV28 and TRBJ2-1; D ambiguous. Germline V gene lookup returns CDR1 MDHEN and CDR2 SYDVKM. The CDR3 extends over 14 amino acids. Trimming removed 7 bases at V and 0 bases at J, with 10 bases between. CDR3 bases: TGTGCCAGCAAAGGGCGGACCTCCTACAATGAGCAGTTCTTC. Protein: CASKGRTSYNEQFF.

This clone came up a few times. Additional DNA sequences in this sample encode the identical CDR3. The rearrangement links TRBV6-6 to TRBJ2-3, with 8 bases that match TRBD2. V lost 2 bases to trimming and J lost 5 bases; unmatched junction nucleotides: 3. Germline assignment: CDR1 MNHNY and CDR2 SVGAGI (reference sequence). This CDR3 has 14 residues. The CDR3 region is CASSYGLAGDTQYF. CDR3 coding DNA: TGTGCCAGCAGTTACGGGCTAGCGGGAGATACGCAGTATTTT.

V and J are TRBV2 and TRBJ1-5; no clear D. Germline V gene data show CDR1 as SNHLY and CDR2 as FYNNEI. V gave up 5 bases and J gave up 9 bases, with 14 bases separating them. The CDR3 is 13 residues long. The CDR3 here is CASSPRDLGPQHF. CDR3 coding DNA: TGTGCCAGCAGTCCCCGAGACCTGGGGCCCCAGCATTTT. Variable domain in full (rest from reference TRBV2 and TRBJ1-5): EPEVTQTPSHQVTQMGQEVILRCVPISNHLYFYWYRQILGQKVEFLVSFYNNEISEKSEIFDDQFSVERPDGSNFTLKIRSTKLEDSAMYFCASSPRDLGPQHFGDGTRLSIL.